The 7 T cell receptor beta chains in this list originate from one sample, sequenced in a study of beta chain features in type 1 diabetes. Sequencing targeted expressed TCRB transcripts, as all isolated RNA had been reverse transcribed. Sequencing was performed with immunoSEQ multiplex PCR; in TCRdb, only in-frame clones are kept and a portion is missing. The table lists around 330,000 clones, 9.5% to 12% of them singletons. What was sequenced was naive CD4+ T cells from blood. Receptor source: a woman aged 30 to 39 in good health.

The CDR3 loop is CASRVQGNTGELFF. The CDR3, as DNA: TGTGCCAGCAGAGTACAGGGGAACACCGGGGAGCTGTTTTTT. The gene calls are TRBV6-4 and TRBJ2-2; weak D call: TRBD1 (6 bases). Germline CDR1 reads MRHNA; CDR2 reads SNTAGT. This CDR3 spans 14 amino acids. V lost 6 bases to trimming and J lost 1 base, with 9 bases between them.

V is TRBV7-2 and J is TRBJ2-1; 8 bases align to TRBD2. CDR1 SGHTA and CDR2 FQGNSA come from the germline V gene. This CDR3 contains 11 residues. V lost 5 bases, J lost 13 bases, and 4 bases stayed unmatched. The CDR3 nucleotides are TGTGCCAGCAGCCAAACTAGCGGCCAGTTCTTC. This encodes CASSQTSGQFF.

Ten or more counts support this clone. The genes are TRBV27 and TRBJ2-5; D is possibly TRBD2 (5 bases). The CDR3 loop spans 17 amino acids. CDR1 MNHEY and CDR2 SMNVEV come from the germline V gene (reference sequence). V was clipped by 6 bases and J by 0 bases, with 20 bases between them. This CDR3 is CASSPLSLASYQETQYF. For the CDR3, the DNA is TGTGCCAGCAGCCCTCTTTCTCTTGCTAGCTACCAAGAGACCCAGTACTTC.

J is TRBJ2-1 and V is TRBV29-1; D unclear. This CDR3 is 14 amino acids long. V was pared by 2 bases and J by 1 base, with 9 bases between. CDR1 is SQVTM and CDR2 is ANQGSEA in the germline V gene. CDR3 loop: CSVEPRGSYNEQFF. CDR3 in DNA: TGCAGCGTTGAACCTCGCGGTTCCTACAATGAGCAGTTCTTC.

This clone appeared a few times. The rearrangement uses TRBV27 and TRBJ2-7; 7 bases fit TRBD1. The length of the CDR3 is 14 residues. Germline values: CDR1 MNHEY, CDR2 SMNVEV (reference sequence). With V trimmed by 6 bases and J by 2 bases, 7 bases remained unmatched. Here the CDR3 reads CASRSSRGTYEQYF. The CDR3 DNA sequence: TGTGCCAGCAGAAGTAGCAGGGGGACCTACGAGCAGTACTTC.

This CDR3 reads CASSFIAGTGDNYGYTF. The CDR3 DNA sequence: TGTGCCAGCAGTTTCATCGCCGGGACAGGGGACAACTATGGCTACACCTTC. The chain joins TRBV27 to TRBJ1-2; TRBD1 matches at 10 bases. The CDR3 length is 17 residues. With V trimmed by 3 bases and J by 2 bases, 9 bases remained unmatched. In germline, CDR1 is MNHEY, CDR2 SMNVEV (reference sequence).

This rearrangement joins TRBV5-1 to TRBJ2-2; no definite D call. This CDR3 comprises 14 residues. The germline CDR1 and CDR2 sequences are SGHRS and YFSETQ. Deletions cut 2 bases from V and 5 bases from J, with 10 bases between. The CDR3: CASSFASMTGELFF. The CDR3 region has the DNA TGCGCCAGCAGCTTTGCCAGTATGACCGGGGAGCTGTTTTTT.